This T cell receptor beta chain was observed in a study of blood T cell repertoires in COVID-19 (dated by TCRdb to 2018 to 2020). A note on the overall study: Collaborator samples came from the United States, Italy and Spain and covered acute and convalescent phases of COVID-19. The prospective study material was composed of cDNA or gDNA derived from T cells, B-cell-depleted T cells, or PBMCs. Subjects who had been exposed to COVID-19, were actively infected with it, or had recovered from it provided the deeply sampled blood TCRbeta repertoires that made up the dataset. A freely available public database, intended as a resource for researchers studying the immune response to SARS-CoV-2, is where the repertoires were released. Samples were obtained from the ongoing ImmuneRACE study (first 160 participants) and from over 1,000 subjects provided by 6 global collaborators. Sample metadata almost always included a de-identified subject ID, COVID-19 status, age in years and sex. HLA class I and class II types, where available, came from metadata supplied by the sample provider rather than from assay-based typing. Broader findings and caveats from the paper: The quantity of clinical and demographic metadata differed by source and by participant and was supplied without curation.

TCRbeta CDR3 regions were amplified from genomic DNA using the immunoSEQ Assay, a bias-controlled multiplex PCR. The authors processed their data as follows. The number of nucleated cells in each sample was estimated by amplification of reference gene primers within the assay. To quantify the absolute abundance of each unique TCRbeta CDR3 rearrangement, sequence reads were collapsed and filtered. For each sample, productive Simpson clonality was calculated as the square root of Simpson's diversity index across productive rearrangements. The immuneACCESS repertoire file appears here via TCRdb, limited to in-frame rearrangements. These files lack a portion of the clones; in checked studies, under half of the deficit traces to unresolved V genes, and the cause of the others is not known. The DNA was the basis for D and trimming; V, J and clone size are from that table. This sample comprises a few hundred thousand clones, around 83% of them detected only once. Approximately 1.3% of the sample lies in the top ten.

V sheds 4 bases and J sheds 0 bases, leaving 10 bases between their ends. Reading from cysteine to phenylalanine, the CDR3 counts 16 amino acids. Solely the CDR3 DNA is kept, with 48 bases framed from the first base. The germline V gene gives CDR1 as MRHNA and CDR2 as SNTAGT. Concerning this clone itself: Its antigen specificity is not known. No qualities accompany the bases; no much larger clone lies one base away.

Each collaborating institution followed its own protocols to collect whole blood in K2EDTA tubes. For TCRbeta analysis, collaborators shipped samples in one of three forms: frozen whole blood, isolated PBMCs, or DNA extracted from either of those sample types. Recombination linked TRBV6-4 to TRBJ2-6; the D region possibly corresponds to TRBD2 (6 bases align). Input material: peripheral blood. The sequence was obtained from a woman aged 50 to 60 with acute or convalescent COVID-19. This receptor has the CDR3 CASSAGGSSGANVLTF. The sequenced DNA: TGTGCCAGCAGTGCTGGGGGGAGCTCTGGGGCCAACGTCCTGACTTTC.